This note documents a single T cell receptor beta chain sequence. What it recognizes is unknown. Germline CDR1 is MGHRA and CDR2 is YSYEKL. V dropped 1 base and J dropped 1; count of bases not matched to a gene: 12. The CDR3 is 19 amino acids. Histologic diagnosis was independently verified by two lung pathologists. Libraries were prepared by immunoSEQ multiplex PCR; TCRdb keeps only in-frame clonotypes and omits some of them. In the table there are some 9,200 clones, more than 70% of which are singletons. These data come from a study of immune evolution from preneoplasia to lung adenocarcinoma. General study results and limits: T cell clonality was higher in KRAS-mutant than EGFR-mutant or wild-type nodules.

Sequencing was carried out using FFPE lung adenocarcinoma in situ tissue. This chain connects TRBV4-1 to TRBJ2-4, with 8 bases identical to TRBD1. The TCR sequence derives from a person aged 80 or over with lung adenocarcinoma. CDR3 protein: CASSQVFSGTGGAKNIQYF. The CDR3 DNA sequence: TGCGCCAGCAGCCAAGTCTTCTCCGGGACAGGTGGGGCCAAAAACATTCAGTACTTC.